This TCR beta chain was identified in a study of cytomegalovirus exposure and HLA in healthy donors. The study's findings and limits: Researchers reported that a few CMV-associated chains were confirmed in vitro as CMV antigen-specific. Cytomegalovirus status, reportedly, was diagnosed with high specificity and sensitivity by the classifier. Associated with cytomegalovirus, according to the listing, were 150 to 200 TCR beta chains.

The CDR3 has 16 residues. With V trimmed by 3 bases and J by 9 bases, 15 bases remained unmatched. Germline assignment: CDR1 MNHEY and CDR2 SMNVEV (reference sequence). Sequencing was performed with immunoSEQ multiplex PCR; in TCRdb, only in-frame clones are kept and a portion is missing. The data show roughly 250,000 clones, with around 87% seen just once and around 0.34% held by the top ten. This clone has only one observation. Its specificity is not known. This chain links TRBV27 with TRBJ2-7, with TRBD1 matching 9 bases. Sequencing was performed on PBMCs. The receptor's source is a woman aged 18-29 years in good health and CMV-seronegative. The CDR3 nucleotides are TGTGCCAGCAGTTTTGCAGGGACAGGGTTGAACTCAGTGCAGTACTTC. Translated: CASSFAGTGLNSVQYF.